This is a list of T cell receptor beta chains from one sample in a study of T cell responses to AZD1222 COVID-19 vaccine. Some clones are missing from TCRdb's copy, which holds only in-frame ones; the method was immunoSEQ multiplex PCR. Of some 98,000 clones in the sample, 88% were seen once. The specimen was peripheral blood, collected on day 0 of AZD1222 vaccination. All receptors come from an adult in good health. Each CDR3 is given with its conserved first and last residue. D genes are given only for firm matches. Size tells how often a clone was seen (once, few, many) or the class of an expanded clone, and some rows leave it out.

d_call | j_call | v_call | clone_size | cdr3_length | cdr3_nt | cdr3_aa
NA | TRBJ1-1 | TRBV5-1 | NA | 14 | TGCGCCAGCAGCTTCTCACAGGGCAACACTGAAGCTTTCTTT | CASSFSQGNTEAFF
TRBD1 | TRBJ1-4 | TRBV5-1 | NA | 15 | TGCGCCAGCAGCGGACAACAGGGGGCCGGTGAAAAACTGTTTTTT | CASSGQQGAGEKLFF
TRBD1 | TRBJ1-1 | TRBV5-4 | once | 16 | TGTGCCAGCAACCGGGACAGGCCAGCGATGAACACTGAAGCTTTCTTT | CASNRDRPAMNTEAFF
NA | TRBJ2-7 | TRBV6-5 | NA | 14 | TGTGCCAGCAGTTACCCCACTGGCTACAGTGAGCAGTACTTC | CASSYPTGYSEQYF
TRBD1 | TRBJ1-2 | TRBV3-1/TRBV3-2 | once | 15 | TGTGCCAGCAGCCCCAGGGGACAGGGGTACTATGGCTACACCTTC | CASSPRGQGYYGYTF
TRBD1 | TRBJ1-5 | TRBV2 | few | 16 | TGTGCCAGCAGTGGCCGGGGCAGGGGGCATGGTCAGCCCCAGCATTTT | CASSGRGRGHGQPQHF
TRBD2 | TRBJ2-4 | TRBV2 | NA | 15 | TGTGCCAGCAGTACGCCGGGGGGGGCCAAAAACATTCAGTACTTC | CASSTPGGAKNIQYF
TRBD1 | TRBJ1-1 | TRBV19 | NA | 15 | TGTGCCAGTCAACCCTCGGACAGGCGTTGGACTGAAGCTTTCTTT | CASQPSDRRWTEAFF
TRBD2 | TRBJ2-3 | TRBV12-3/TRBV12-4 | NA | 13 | TGTGCCAGCTCCCCGACGTCCGGGGGGACGCAGTATTTT | CASSPTSGGTQYF
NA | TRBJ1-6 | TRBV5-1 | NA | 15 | TGCGCCAGCAGCTTGGTACCAAAAGTGGATTCACCCCTCCACTTT | CASSLVPKVDSPLHF
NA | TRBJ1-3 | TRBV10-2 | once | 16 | TGCGCCAGCAGTGAGTCATGGTCAGACTCTGGAAACACCATATATTTT | CASSESWSDSGNTIYF
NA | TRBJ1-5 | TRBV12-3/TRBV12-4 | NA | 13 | TGTGCCAGCAGTTTAGTCGACAATCAGCCCCAGCATTTT | CASSLVDNQPQHF
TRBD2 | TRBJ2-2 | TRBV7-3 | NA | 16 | TGTGCCAGCAGCTTACCGGGACTAGCAAACACCGGGGAGCTGTTTTTT | CASSLPGLANTGELFF
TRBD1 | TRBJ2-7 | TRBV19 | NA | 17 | TGTGCCAGTAGTAAATCAGGACAGGGACTCTACTCCTACGAGCAGTACTTC | CASSKSGQGLYSYEQYF
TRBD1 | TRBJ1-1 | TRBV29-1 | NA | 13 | TGCAGCGCCGGACAGGGGATGAACACTGAAGCTTTCTTT | CSAGQGMNTEAFF
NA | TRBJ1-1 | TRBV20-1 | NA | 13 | TGCAGTGCTAGTGAGGGAACGGAGACTGAAGCTTTCTTT | CSASEGTETEAFF
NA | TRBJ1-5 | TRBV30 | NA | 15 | TGTGCCTGGAGTGTATCGGGGGCAACGGGTCGGCCCCAGCATTTT | CAWSVSGATGRPQHF
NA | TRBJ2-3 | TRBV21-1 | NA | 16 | TGTGCCAGCAGCAGGAGACTAGCGGGGGGGCGACATACGCAGTATTTT | CASSRRLAGGRHTQYF
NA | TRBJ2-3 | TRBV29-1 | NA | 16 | TGCAGCACACAGACTATACAGAGTTCACCCACAGATACGCAGTATTTT | CSTQTIQSSPTDTQYF
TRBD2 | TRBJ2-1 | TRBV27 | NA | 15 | TGTGCCAGCAGACCTCTAGCGGGGGGGCCCAATGAGCAGTTCTTC | CASRPLAGGPNEQFF
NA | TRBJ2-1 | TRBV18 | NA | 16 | TGTGCCAGCTCACCAGGAGGGGCAAGCTCCTACAATGAGCAGTTCTTC | CASSPGGASSYNEQFF
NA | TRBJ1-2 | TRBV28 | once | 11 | TGTGCCAGCAGTTTGAGCTATGGCTACACCTTC | CASSLSYGYTF
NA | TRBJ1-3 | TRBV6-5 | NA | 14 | TGTGCCAGCAGTCCCCGGTTCTCTGGAAACACCATATATTTT | CASSPRFSGNTIYF
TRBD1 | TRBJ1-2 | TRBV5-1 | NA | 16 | TGCGCCAGCAGCTTGGATGGACAGGGATTTGTCGATGGCTACACCTTC | CASSLDGQGFVDGYTF
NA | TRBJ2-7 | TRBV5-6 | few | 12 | TGTGCCAGCAGCCCGGACTCCTACGAGCAGTACTTC | CASSPDSYEQYF
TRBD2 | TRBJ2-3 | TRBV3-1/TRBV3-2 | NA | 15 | TGTGCCAGCAACCGTCTGGGGGGGAACACAGATACGCAGTATTTT | CASNRLGGNTDTQYF
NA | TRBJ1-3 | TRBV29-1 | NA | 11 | TGCAGCGTTGGAGGGCAAAACACCATATATTTT | CSVGGQNTIYF
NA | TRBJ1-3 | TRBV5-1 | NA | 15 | TGCGCCAGCAGCTTGGTAGGGCTCTCTGGAAACACCATATATTTT | CASSLVGLSGNTIYF
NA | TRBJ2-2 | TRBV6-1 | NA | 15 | TGTGCCAGCAGTGAAAACAGGGCTCGGACCGGGGAGCTGTTTTTT | CASSENRARTGELFF
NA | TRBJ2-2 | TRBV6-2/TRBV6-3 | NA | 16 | TGTGCCAGCAGCTCCGCCCTAGGGGGGTACACCGGGGAGCTGTTTTTT | CASSSALGGYTGELFF
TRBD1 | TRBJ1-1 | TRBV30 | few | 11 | TGTGCCTGGAGCCGGGACAGATGGGCTTTCTTT | CAWSRDRWAFF
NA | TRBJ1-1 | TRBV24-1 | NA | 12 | TGTGCCACCAGTGATTTGCGTGGTGAAGCTTTCTTT | CATSDLRGEAFF
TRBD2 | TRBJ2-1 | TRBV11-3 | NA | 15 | TGTGCCAGCAGCTTGCTAGCGGGGGGCCGGGATGAGCAGTTCTTC | CASSLLAGGRDEQFF
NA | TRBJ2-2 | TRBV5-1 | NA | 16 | TGCGCCAGCAGCTGGCTGGTGGGGGCGAACACCGGGGAGCTGTTTTTT | CASSWLVGANTGELFF
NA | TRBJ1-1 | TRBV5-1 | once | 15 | TGCGCCAGCAATACCGGGACCTGGGGGAACACTGAAGCTTTCTTT | CASNTGTWGNTEAFF
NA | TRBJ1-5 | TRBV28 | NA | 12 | TGTGCCAGCAAGGGGGTTAATCAGCCCCAGCATTTT | CASKGVNQPQHF
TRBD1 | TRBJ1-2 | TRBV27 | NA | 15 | TGTGCCAGCAGCCCCGGACAGGGTTTCAACTATGGCTACACCTTC | CASSPGQGFNYGYTF
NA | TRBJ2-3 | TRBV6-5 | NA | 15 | TGTGCCAGCACGGGGGCGGGACCTAGCACAGATACGCAGTATTTT | CASTGAGPSTDTQYF
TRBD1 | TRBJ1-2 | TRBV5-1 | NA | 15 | TGCGCCAGCAGCTTGAGCGGACAGGGGGCGAGTGGCTACACCTTC | CASSLSGQGASGYTF
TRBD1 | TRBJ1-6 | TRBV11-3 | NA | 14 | TGTGCCAGCAGCAGGGACAGCTATAATTCACCCCTCCACTTT | CASSRDSYNSPLHF
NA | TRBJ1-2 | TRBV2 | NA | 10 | TGTGCCAGCAGTTACGACAGAGACACCTTC | CASSYDRDTF
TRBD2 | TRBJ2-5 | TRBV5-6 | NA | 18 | TGTGCCAGCAGCTCTCCGGGACTAGCGGGGGCTCGCCAAGAGACCCAGTACTTC | CASSSPGLAGARQETQYF
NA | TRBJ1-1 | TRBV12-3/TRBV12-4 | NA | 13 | TGTGCCAGCAGCCTACACGGCGACACTGAAGCTTTCTTT | CASSLHGDTEAFF
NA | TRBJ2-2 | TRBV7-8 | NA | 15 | TGTGCCAGCAGCTTCTTCGGGGATCACACCGGGGAGCTGTTTTTT | CASSFFGDHTGELFF